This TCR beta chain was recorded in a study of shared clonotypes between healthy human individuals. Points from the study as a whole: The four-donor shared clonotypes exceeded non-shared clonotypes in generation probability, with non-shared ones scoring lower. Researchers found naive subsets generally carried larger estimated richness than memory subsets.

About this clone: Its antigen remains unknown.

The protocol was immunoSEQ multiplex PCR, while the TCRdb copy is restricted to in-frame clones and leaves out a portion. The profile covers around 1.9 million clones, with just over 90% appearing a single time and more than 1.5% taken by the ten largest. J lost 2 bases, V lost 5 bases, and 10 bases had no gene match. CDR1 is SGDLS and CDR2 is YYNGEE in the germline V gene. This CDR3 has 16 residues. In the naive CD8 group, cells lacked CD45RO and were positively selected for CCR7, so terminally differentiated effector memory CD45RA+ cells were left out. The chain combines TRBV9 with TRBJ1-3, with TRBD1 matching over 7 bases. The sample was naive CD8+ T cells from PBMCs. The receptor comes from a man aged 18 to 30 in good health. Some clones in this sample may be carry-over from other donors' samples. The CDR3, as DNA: TGTGCCAGCAGAAAAGCCTTCGGGACAGCTGGAAACACCATATATTTT. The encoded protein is CASRKAFGTAGNTIYF.